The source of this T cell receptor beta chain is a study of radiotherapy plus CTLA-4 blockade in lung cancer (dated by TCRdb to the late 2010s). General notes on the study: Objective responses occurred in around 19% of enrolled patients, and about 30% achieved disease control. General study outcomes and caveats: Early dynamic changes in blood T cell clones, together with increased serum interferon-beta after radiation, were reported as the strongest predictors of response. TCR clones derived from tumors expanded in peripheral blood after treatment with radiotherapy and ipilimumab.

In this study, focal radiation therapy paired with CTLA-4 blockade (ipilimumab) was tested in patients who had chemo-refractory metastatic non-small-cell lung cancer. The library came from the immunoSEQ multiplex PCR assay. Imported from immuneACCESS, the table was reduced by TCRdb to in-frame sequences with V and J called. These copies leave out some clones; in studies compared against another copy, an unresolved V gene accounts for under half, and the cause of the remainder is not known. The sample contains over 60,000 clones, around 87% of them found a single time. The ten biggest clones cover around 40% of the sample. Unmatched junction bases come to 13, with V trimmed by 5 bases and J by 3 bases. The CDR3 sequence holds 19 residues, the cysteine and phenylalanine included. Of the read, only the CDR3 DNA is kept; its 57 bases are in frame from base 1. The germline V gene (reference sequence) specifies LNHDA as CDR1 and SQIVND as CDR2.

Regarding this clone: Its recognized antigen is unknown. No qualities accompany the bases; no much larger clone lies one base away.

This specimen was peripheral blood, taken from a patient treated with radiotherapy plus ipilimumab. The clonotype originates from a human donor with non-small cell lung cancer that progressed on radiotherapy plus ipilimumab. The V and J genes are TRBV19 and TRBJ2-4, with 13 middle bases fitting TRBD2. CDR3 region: CASSPQTSGRARGKNIQYF. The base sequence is TGTGCCAGTAGTCCTCAAACTAGCGGGAGGGCTCGGGGCAAAAACATTCAGTACTTC.